The text below deals with one TCR beta chain. This record belongs to a study of T cell changes during pregnancy in multiple sclerosis. Assay: immunoSEQ multiplex PCR; the TCRdb copy retains only in-frame clones and omits some. The table includes fewer than 50,000 clones, 94% detected once. The sequencing here drew on CD8+ T cells from peripheral blood mononuclear cells, taken before pregnancy. The TCR was taken from a female donor with multiple sclerosis, enrolled in a pregnancy study.

The DNA of the CDR3 is TGTGCCAGCAGTGATTGGGACAGGGCTTTTCAGCCCCAGCATTTT. It is translated as CASSDWDRAFQPQHF. The rearrangement uses TRBV6-1 and TRBJ1-5; 9 bases fit TRBD1. The CDR3 has 15 residues. CDR1 is MNHNS and CDR2 is SASEGT in the germline V gene. Germline trimming cut 3 bases from V and 6 bases from J; bases unmatched to any gene: 6.